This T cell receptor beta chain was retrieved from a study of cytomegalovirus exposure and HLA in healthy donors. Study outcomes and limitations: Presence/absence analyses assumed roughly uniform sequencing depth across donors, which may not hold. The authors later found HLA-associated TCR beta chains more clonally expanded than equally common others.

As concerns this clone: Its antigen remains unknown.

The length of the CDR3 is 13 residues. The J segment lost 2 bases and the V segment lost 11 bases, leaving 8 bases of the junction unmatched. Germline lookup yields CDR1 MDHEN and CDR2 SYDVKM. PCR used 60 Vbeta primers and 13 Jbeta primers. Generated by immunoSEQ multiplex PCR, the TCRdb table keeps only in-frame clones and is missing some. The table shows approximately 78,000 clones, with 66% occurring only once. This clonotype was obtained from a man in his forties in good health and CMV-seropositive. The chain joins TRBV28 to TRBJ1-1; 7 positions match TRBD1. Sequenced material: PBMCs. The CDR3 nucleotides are TGTGCCGCAACAGGGGCACCCAACACTGAAGCTTTCTTT. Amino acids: CAATGAPNTEAFF.